This record covers a single T cell receptor (beta chain). As yet, its antigen is unknown. This CDR3 spans 16 amino acids. UMI-tagged TRB cDNA libraries were built via 5' RACE. TCRdb reanalyzed the 5' RACE reads, giving one entry per CDR3 protein sequence and no DNA. Here the sample table reports over 100,000 distinct CDR3 sequences. The sample originates from a study of CXCR3-negative and CXCR3-positive naive CD8 T cells. Study results and limitations: Partially decreased CXCR3 expression was recorded after cryopreservation, and fresh PBMCs were used in most assays. Memory cells differed in TRBV-TRBJ usage, but naive CXCR3-negative and CXCR3-positive cells had similar usage.

This chain connects TRBV12-3 or TRBV12-4 to TRBJ2-1; the TCRdb D gene call, TRBD2, has no DNA to confirm it. Sequenced material: naive CXCR3- CD8+ T cells from blood. The subset denotes: CD45RO-CCR7+CD27+CD95- naive CD8+ T cells lacking CXCR3 (TNR3-). The sequence came from a human donor in good health. Some clones in this sample may be carry-over from other donors' samples. The CDR3 protein is CASSLSRGGPYNEQFF.